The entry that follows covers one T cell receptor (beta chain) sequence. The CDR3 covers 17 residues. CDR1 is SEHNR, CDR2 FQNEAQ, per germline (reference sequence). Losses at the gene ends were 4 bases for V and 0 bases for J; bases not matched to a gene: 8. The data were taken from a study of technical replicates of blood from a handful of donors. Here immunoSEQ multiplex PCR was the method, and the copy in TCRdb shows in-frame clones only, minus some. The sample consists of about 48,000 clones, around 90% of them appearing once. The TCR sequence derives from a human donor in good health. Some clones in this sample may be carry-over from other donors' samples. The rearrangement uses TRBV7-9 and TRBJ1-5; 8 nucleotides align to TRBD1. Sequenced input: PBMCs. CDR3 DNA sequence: TGTGCCAGCAGCTCGGACAGGGAAACCTATAGCAATCAGCCCCAGCATTTT. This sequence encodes CASSSDRETYSNQPQHF.